The 20 T cell receptor beta chains in this list originate from one sample, sequenced in a study of OX40 agonist ivuxolimab in advanced cancers. Clones were sequenced by immunoSEQ multiplex PCR, and TCRdb holds only the in-frame ones, with some missing. The sample yields 40,000 to 45,000 clones, 92% seen once. The sample here was CD4+ or CD8+ T cells sorted from blood, taken in a trial of the OX40 agonist ivuxolimab. The receptors stem from an adult with an advanced solid tumor such as melanoma, head and neck, liver or kidney cancer.

The rearrangement uses TRBV4-1 and TRBJ2-3; 7 bases agree with TRBD2. With 3 bases clipped from V and 1 base from J, the junction kept 10 bases outside the gene matches. This CDR3 spans 17 amino acids. Germline CDR1 reads MGHRA; CDR2 reads YSYEKL. In DNA, the CDR3 is TGCGCCAGCAGCCACGCCCCGAGCGGGGTTGGCACAGATACGCAGTATTTT. This encodes CASSHAPSGVGTDTQYF.

The CDR3 coding sequence is TGTGCCAGCAGCTTAGGCGGGAGGGGTAGAGATACGCAGTATTTT. Its protein is CASSLGGRGRDTQYF. The V gene is TRBV11-2, the J gene TRBJ2-3; 9 bases fit TRBD2. Germline V gives CDR1 SGHAT, CDR2 FQNNGV. V lost 1 base and J lost 5; bases outside the gene matches: 4. CDR3 length: 15 amino acids.

V is TRBV5-6 and J is TRBJ2-7, with D perhaps matching TRBD1 or TRBD2 (6 bases each). Germline loops: CDR1 SGHDT, CDR2 YYEEEE. This CDR3 is 14 amino acids long. With 5 bases removed from V and 2 bases from J, the gap between germline ends came to 14 bases. The CDR3 loop is CASSHGGRTYEQYF. CDR3 DNA sequence: TGTGCCAGCAGTCATGGGGGGCGCACCTACGAGCAGTACTTC.

This sequence joins TRBV5-8 and TRBJ2-7; either TRBD1 or TRBD2 may fit D (5 bases each). The CDR3 is made up of 16 amino acids. Trimming shortened V by 0 bases and J by 0 bases, and 13 bases separated the two germline ends. CDR1 SGHTS and CDR2 YDEGEE come from the germline V gene. Written as DNA, the CDR3 is TGTGCCAGCAGCTTGGAGTGGGGGATCCCCTCCTACGAGCAGTACTTC. It is translated as CASSLEWGIPSYEQYF.

V usage is TRBV19 and J usage is TRBJ2-1; no definite D call. Trimming cost V 3 bases and J 9 bases, with 6 bases left between them. CDR1 and CDR2 (germline): LNHDA, SQIVND (reference sequence). The CDR3 is 11 residues long. CDR3 in amino acids: CASSMALEQFF. The CDR3 bases are TGTGCCAGTAGTATGGCTCTTGAGCAGTTCTTC.

The chain links TRBV28 to TRBJ2-3; D call uncertain. Trimming took 6 bases from V and 5 from J, leaving 12 bases between them. From germline, CDR1 is MDHEN and CDR2 SYDVKM. The CDR3 runs 13 residues. The CDR3 DNA reads as TGTGCCAGCAGCCCCATAGCACGAGATACGCAGTATTTT. The encoded protein is CASSPIARDTQYF.

This clone appeared a single time. The CDR3 nucleotides are TGTGCCAGTACTCCGGGACAGGGGTTCTTGTATGAGCAGTTCTTC. Translated: CASTPGQGFLYEQFF. The chain employs TRBV19 and TRBJ2-1; 10 bases map to TRBD1. Germline V gene data show CDR1 as LNHDA and CDR2 as SQIVND (reference sequence). V trimming: 7 bases; J trimming: 8 bases; junction bases outside the gene matches: 11. The CDR3 runs 15 residues.

This chain joins TRBV28 and TRBJ2-6; no firm D call. The V end was cut by 6 bases, the J end by 0 bases, with 9 bases between. This CDR3 comprises 15 residues. Germline V gene lookup returns CDR1 MDHEN and CDR2 SYDVKM. The CDR3 is CASSDFGSGANVLTF. The CDR3 bases are TGTGCCAGCAGCGACTTTGGCTCTGGGGCCAACGTCCTGACTTTC.

The CDR3 sequence: CASSFPLADTDTQYF. CDR3 DNA sequence: TGTGCCAGCAGCTTTCCCCTAGCGGACACAGATACGCAGTATTTT. The V gene is TRBV5-6, the J gene TRBJ2-3, with 7 bases identical to TRBD2. The CDR3 sequence is 15 residues long. Trimming cost V 2 bases and J 2 bases; bases outside gene matches: 5. Per the germline V gene, CDR1 is SGHDT and CDR2 is YYEEEE.

The sample holds one count of this clone. The chain joins TRBV29-1 to TRBJ2-1; TRBD1 matches at 9 bases. The CDR3 is made up of 14 amino acids. V was clipped by 7 bases and J by 4 bases; unmatched bases: 8. The V gene's germline CDR1 is SQVTM and CDR2 ANQGSEA. This CDR3 is CSAITGQGYNEQFF. The CDR3 DNA is TGCAGCGCCATTACGGGACAGGGATACAATGAGCAGTTCTTC.

The chain joins TRBV27 to TRBJ1-2; D not resolved. The CDR3 loop spans 13 amino acids. V lost 2 bases and J lost 0, with 4 bases in between. The germline V gene encodes CDR1 MNHEY and CDR2 SMNVEV (reference sequence). DNA of the CDR3: TGTGCCAGCAGTTTAACGGCTAACTATGGCTACACCTTC. It codes for CASSLTANYGYTF.

The V and J genes are TRBV7-9 and TRBJ2-1; TRBD2 aligns across 11 bases. Germline V gene data show CDR1 as SEHNR and CDR2 as FQNEAQ (reference sequence). The CDR3 runs 15 residues. With V trimmed by 5 bases and J by 6 bases, 6 bases remained unmatched. CDR3 amino acids: CASSELAGVGNEQFF. In DNA, the CDR3 is TGTGCCAGCAGCGAACTAGCGGGAGTAGGCAATGAGCAGTTCTTC.

The rearrangement links TRBV7-9 to TRBJ2-1; tentative D call: TRBD2 (5 bases). CDR1 and CDR2 (germline): SEHNR, FQNEAQ (reference sequence). The CDR3 is 13 residues long. Deletions cut 2 bases from V and 7 bases from J, with 9 bases between. The CDR3 is CASSLRGKNEQFF. The CDR3 coding sequence is TGTGCCAGCAGCTTAAGAGGGAAGAATGAGCAGTTCTTC.

V gene TRBV2 combines with J gene TRBJ2-1; 16 nucleotides match TRBD2. Germline V gene sequence: CDR1 SNHLY, CDR2 FYNNEI. With V trimmed by 4 bases and J by 1 base, 4 bases remained unmatched. The CDR3 has 18 amino acids. CDR3 nucleotide sequence: TGTGCCAGCAGTGCGGGACTAGCGGGAGGGGGGTCCTACAATGAGCAGTTCTTC. Translating it yields CASSAGLAGGGSYNEQFF.

The chain joins TRBV18 to TRBJ2-2; a possible D gene is TRBD2 (5 bases). Trimming left V 5 bases short and J 6 bases short, with 16 bases between. Germline-derived CDR1 and CDR2 are KGHSH and LQKENI. There are 15 residues in the CDR3. CDR3 sequence reads: CASSSLDEGPGELFF. The CDR3 DNA sequence: TGTGCCAGCTCATCTCTCGACGAGGGCCCCGGGGAGCTGTTTTTT. The whole variable domain, filled in from reference TRBV18 and TRBJ2-2, reads NAGVMQNPRHLVRRRGQEARLRCSPMKGHSHVYWYRQLPEEGLKFMVYLQKENIIDESGMPKERFSAEFPKEGPSILRIQQVVRGDSAAYFCASSSLDEGPGELFFGEGSRLTVL.

This rearrangement joins TRBV20-1 to TRBJ2-5; a possible D gene is TRBD1 (5 bases). The DNA end is a closer match to TRBJ2-7, so the J assignment may be wrong. This CDR3 has 11 residues. Looked up from germline, CDR1 is DFQATT and CDR2 is SNEGSKA (reference sequence). CDR3 protein: CSARTAYEQYF. DNA of the CDR3: TGCAGTGCTAGGACAGCCTACGAGCAGTACTTC.

This chain links TRBV15 with TRBJ2-2; D might be TRBD2 (6 bases). Germline V CDR1 and CDR2: LNHNV, YYDKDF (reference sequence). CDR3 length: 15 residues. Trimming pared 7 bases from V and 6 bases from J, leaving 18 bases between. The CDR3 bases are TGTGCCACCAAAGAGAACGGGAGAGACGCCGGGGAGCTGTTTTTT. It codes for CATKENGRDAGELFF. Complete variable domain (other parts from reference TRBV15 and TRBJ2-2): DAMVIQNPRYQVTQFGKPVTLSCSQTLNHNVMYWYQQKSSQAPKLLFHYYDKDFNNEADTPDNFQSRRPNTSFCFLDIRSPGLGDTAMYLCATKENGRDAGELFFGEGSRLTVL.

This chain connects TRBV5-1 to TRBJ2-5; D is ambiguous. V was shortened by 4 bases and J by 3 bases, with 7 bases between the two germline ends. CDR3 length: 12 amino acids. Germline CDR1 reads SGHRS; CDR2 reads YFSETQ. This CDR3 is CASSHVEETQYF. CDR3 nucleotide sequence: TGCGCCAGCAGCCACGTCGAAGAGACCCAGTACTTC.

The chain links TRBV4-2 to TRBJ2-7; D ambiguous. CDR1 and CDR2 (germline): LGHNA, YNFKEQ. With 1 base removed from V and 7 bases from J, the gap between germline ends came to 5 bases. This CDR3 has 11 amino acids. The CDR3 nucleotides read TGTGCCAGCAGCCAAGGCAGAGAGCAGTACTTC. Protein sequence: CASSQGREQYF.

This clone was seen a few times. The rearrangement joins TRBV4-2 to TRBJ2-3; 8 bases align to TRBD2. This CDR3 contains 15 residues. V shed 3 bases and J 2 bases; nucleotides not matched to a gene: 4. The V gene's germline CDR1 is LGHNA and CDR2 YNFKEQ. CDR3 DNA: TGTGCCAGCAGCCAGGGGACTAGTCCCACAGATACGCAGTATTTT. Protein product: CASSQGTSPTDTQYF.